The present TCR beta chain was sequenced within a study of CD8+CD57+ T cells in acquired aplastic anemia. Background on the study: Mean yield of DNA from sorted CD4+ and CD8+ cells was approximately 3 ug.

Study results and caveats: Roughly 29 was the count of CD8+ CDR3 sequences that patients shared with controls.

It was patients with CD8+CD57+ cell expansion by flow cytometry who were chosen for sequencing. This clonotype occurred many times. Its antigen is unknown. According to the study, genomic DNA was the template for TCR beta VDJ and CDR3 profiling. TCRdb redid the calling of the reads with MiXCR, one entry per CDR3 protein. There are 150,000 to 200,000 distinct CDR3 sequences in the sample; almost 50% occur only once, and 10% to 15% lies in the top ten. The CDR3 runs 14 residues. Looked up from germline, CDR1 is SGHAT and CDR2 is FQNNGV. With V trimmed by 5 bases and J by 9 bases, 7 bases remained unmatched.

The source is a human donor with aplastic anemia. The V call is TRBV11-2, the J call TRBJ2-7; TRBD2 matches 13 bases. The sequenced sample consisted of sorted CD4+, CD8+, or CD8+CD57+ T cells (not recorded which) from PBMCs. CDR3 sequence reads: CASSPRTSGGWQYF. CDR3 coding DNA: TGTGCCAGCAGCCCCAGGACTAGCGGGGGTTGGCAGTACTTC.